These 25 T cell receptor beta chains were sequenced from one sample in a study of Tregs in tolerant kidney transplant recipients. Their antigens are not known. Profiling relied on immunoSEQ multiplex PCR, and the TCRdb table lists in-frame clones only, not all of them. The sample lists roughly 40,000 clones; around 95% were seen once. Material: Tregs from blood cultured with allogeneic cells. These receptor sequences come from a human donor in good health.

This clone was counted between two and nine times. This chain connects TRBV20-1 to TRBJ1-2; possible D gene TRBD1, 5 bases. Germline lookup yields CDR1 DFQATT and CDR2 SNEGSKA (reference sequence). The CDR3 sequence is 11 residues long. The V end lost 1 base, the J end lost 7 bases, and 7 bases lay between the germline ends. The DNA of the CDR3 is TGCAGTGCTAGAGGCAGGGTTGGCTACACCTTC. Its translation: CSARGRVGYTF.

V and J are TRBV5-6 and TRBJ2-7; 7 bases match TRBD2. CDR1 is SGHDT, CDR2 YYEEEE, per germline. The V gene end was trimmed by 4 bases and the J gene end by 7 bases; junction bases not matched to a gene: 14. CDR3 size: 15 residues. The DNA of the CDR3 is TGTGCCAGCAGCCCCCTGGGGGGGACCGACTTGGAGCAGTACTTC. Protein sequence: CASSPLGGTDLEQYF.

DNA for the CDR3: TGCAGCGTTGAAAGACTAGCGCAAGAGACCCAGTACTTC. Its protein is CSVERLAQETQYF. This chain links TRBV29-1 with TRBJ2-5; 8 nucleotides agree with TRBD2. The J segment lost 2 bases and the V segment lost 2 bases, leaving 1 base of the junction unmatched. This CDR3 is 13 amino acids long. Germline CDR1 and CDR2: SQVTM and ANQGSEA.

CDR3 DNA sequence: TGTGCCTGGAGCCCCTCCGTGGGGGGCGATTTTTACGAGCAGTACTTC. As protein: CAWSPSVGGDFYEQYF. The genes are TRBV30 and TRBJ2-7; the D call may be TRBD1 or TRBD2 (6 bases each). Trimming cost V 3 bases and J 4 bases, with 22 bases left between them. The CDR3 spans 16 residues. Germline values: CDR1 GTSNPN, CDR2 SVGIG (reference sequence).

CDR3 residues: CATSRGGGDNQPQHF. CDR3 in DNA: TGTGCCACCAGCAGAGGTGGGGGAGACAATCAGCCCCAGCATTTT. The rearrangement links TRBV15 to TRBJ1-5; tentative D call: TRBD1 (5 bases). The germline V gene encodes CDR1 LNHNV and CDR2 YYDKDF (reference sequence). The CDR3 spans 15 residues. Trimming removed 1 base from V and 3 bases from J, with 10 bases in between.

The V gene is TRBV9, the J gene TRBJ1-2; possible D gene TRBD1, 5 bases. CDR3 length equals 17 residues. V lost 0 bases to trimming and J lost 1 base, with 16 bases between them. CDR1 is SGDLS, CDR2 YYNGEE, per germline. The CDR3 coding sequence is TGTGCCAGCAGCGTAGATCCTTGGGGGACGGATAACTATGGCTACACCTTC. Translated: CASSVDPWGTDNYGYTF.

The gene calls are TRBV27 and TRBJ2-7, with TRBD1 identical over 8 bases. CDR1 is MNHEY and CDR2 is SMNVEV in the germline V gene (reference sequence). There are 14 residues in the CDR3. The ends lost 2 bases at V and 1 base at J; junction bases unmatched: 1. CDR3 region: CASSLRTGSYEQYF. CDR3 in DNA: TGTGCCAGCAGTTTACGGACAGGGTCCTACGAGCAGTACTTC.

V usage is TRBV18 and J usage is TRBJ2-1; 10 nucleotides match TRBD1. Germline trimming cut 5 bases from V and 7 bases from J; bases unmatched to any gene: 8. CDR1 is KGHSH and CDR2 is LQKENI in the germline V gene. This CDR3 region has 15 residues. CDR3 sequence: CASSSLDRGRNEQFF. The CDR3 nucleotides are TGTGCCAGCTCATCCCTGGACAGGGGGAGGAATGAGCAGTTCTTC. Using reference TRBV18 and TRBJ2-1 for the parts outside the CDR3, the full variable domain is NAGVMQNPRHLVRRRGQEARLRCSPMKGHSHVYWYRQLPEEGLKFMVYLQKENIIDESGMPKERFSAEFPKEGPSILRIQQVVRGDSAAYFCASSSLDRGRNEQFFGPGTRLTVL.

J is TRBJ2-3 and V is TRBV7-2; TRBD2 aligns across 11 bases. V lost 5 bases to trimming and J lost 2 bases; unmatched junction nucleotides: 9. This CDR3 comprises 17 residues. Per the germline V gene, CDR1 is SGHTA and CDR2 is FQGNSA. CDR3 bases: TGTGCCAGCAGCCCAAGAGGGACTAGCGGAACCACAGATACGCAGTATTTT. The encoded protein is CASSPRGTSGTTDTQYF.

The V gene is TRBV5-1, the J gene TRBJ1-5; D is uncertain. CDR1 and CDR2 (germline): SGHRS, YFSETQ. Trimming pared 4 bases from V and 4 bases from J, leaving 15 bases between. The CDR3 contains 15 residues. CDR3 DNA sequence: TGCGCCAGCAGCCCCGGGCCTGGGAGGAATCAGCCCCAGCATTTT. Its protein is CASSPGPGRNQPQHF.

V gene TRBV10-3 combines with J gene TRBJ1-5; possibly TRBD1 for D (6 bases). Trimming took off 0 bases at V and 7 bases at J, with 10 bases between the two ends. This CDR3 is built from 14 residues. Looked up from germline, CDR1 is ENHRY and CDR2 is SYGVKD. The CDR3 nucleotides are TGTGCCATCAGTGAGTCCGGACAGTCACAGCCCCAGCATTTT. Amino acid sequence: CAISESGQSQPQHF.

The CDR3 loop reads CASSQETGSPQPQHF. CDR3 nucleotide sequence: TGTGCCAGCAGCCAAGAAACAGGGTCGCCTCAGCCCCAGCATTTT. The rearrangement uses TRBV4-2 and TRBJ1-5, with D maybe TRBD1 (6 bases). The CDR3 has 15 amino acids. Trimming cost V 0 bases and J 6 bases, with 12 bases left between them. CDR1 and CDR2 (germline): LGHNA, YNFKEQ.

The rearrangement joins TRBV18 to TRBJ1-5, with D uncertain. This CDR3 has 13 residues. Trimming left V 5 bases short and J 7 bases short, with 12 bases between. Germline CDR1 KGHSH, CDR2 LQKENI. The DNA of the CDR3 is TGTGCCAGCTCATCCCAGAGGGTCCAGCCCCAGCATTTT. It codes for CASSSQRVQPQHF.

The rearrangement links TRBV9 to TRBJ1-3, with D hard to call. Germline V CDR1 and CDR2: SGDLS, YYNGEE. V lost 0 bases, J lost 9 bases, and 10 bases lay in between. There are 13 residues in the CDR3. For the CDR3, the DNA is TGTGCCAGCAGCGTAGGGTCCCGGGGCACCATATATTTT. Its translation is CASSVGSRGTIYF.

The chain has TRBV6-5 and TRBJ2-2; TRBD1 matches 7 bases. Germline V gene sequence: CDR1 MNHEY, CDR2 SVGAGI. The CDR3 is made up of 13 amino acids. The junction had 3 bases not matched to a gene; V was cut back by 6 bases and J by 5 bases. The CDR3 DNA reads TGTGCCAGCAGCTACAGGGGTACCGGGGAGCTGTTTTTT. It codes for CASSYRGTGELFF.

The chain is built from TRBV4-1 and TRBJ1-1; no firm D call. Trimming pared 2 bases from V and 5 bases from J, leaving 21 bases between. This CDR3 has 17 residues. CDR1 MGHRA and CDR2 YSYEKL come from the germline V gene. The CDR3 is CASSQHTNRGSGTEAFF. The CDR3 DNA reads TGCGCCAGCAGCCAACATACCAACAGAGGGTCGGGGACTGAAGCTTTCTTT.

The J gene is TRBJ1-2, the V gene TRBV6-6, with D unclear. The V gene lost 3 bases and the J gene lost 2 bases, with 7 bases spanning the gap. The CDR3 extends over 13 amino acids. Germline values: CDR1 MNHNY, CDR2 SVGAGI (reference sequence). CDR3 protein: CASSYSQNYGYTF. In DNA, the CDR3 is TGTGCCAGCAGTTATTCACAGAACTATGGCTACACCTTC.

To note about this clone: The same CDR3 can be traced to other DNA sequences in this sample. The chain has TRBV18 and TRBJ1-3; possibly TRBD1 for D (5 bases). The germline V and J ends were trimmed by 3 bases and 0 bases, with 6 bases remaining between them. The CDR3 is 14 amino acids. Germline CDR1 and CDR2: KGHSH and LQKENI. CDR3 in amino acids: CASSPDSSGNTIYF. The DNA for the CDR3 is TGTGCCAGCTCACCCGACAGCTCTGGAAACACCATATATTTT. The whole variable domain, filled in from reference TRBV18 and TRBJ1-3, reads NAGVMQNPRHLVRRRGQEARLRCSPMKGHSHVYWYRQLPEEGLKFMVYLQKENIIDESGMPKERFSAEFPKEGPSILRIQQVVRGDSAAYFCASSPDSSGNTIYFGEGSWLTVV.

This chain uses TRBV9 with TRBJ2-2, with D uncertain. The V gene's germline CDR1 is SGDLS and CDR2 YYNGEE. CDR3 length equals 14 residues. Trimming stripped 4 bases from V and 7 bases from J, with 14 bases between. This CDR3 is CASSPRPNGGELFF. CDR3 bases: TGTGCCAGCAGCCCCCGACCCAACGGCGGGGAGCTGTTTTTT.

This sequence joins TRBV2 and TRBJ1-2, with 9 bases matching TRBD1. Trimming cost V 7 bases and J 5 bases; bases outside gene matches: 5. CDR3 length: 13 residues. The V gene's germline CDR1 is SNHLY and CDR2 FYNNEI. The CDR3 DNA reads as TGTGCCAGCAAAAACAGGGGGCCTTATGGCTACACCTTC. The encoded protein is CASKNRGPYGYTF.

This sequence joins TRBV19 and TRBJ2-2; 7 bases are shared with TRBD2. V dropped 1 base and J dropped 0; count of bases not matched to a gene: 5. The CDR3 totals 17 residues. CDR1 and CDR2 (germline): LNHDA, SQIVND (reference sequence). The CDR3: CASSIVGGGPNTGELFF. The CDR3, as DNA: TGTGCCAGTAGTATAGTCGGGGGAGGGCCGAACACCGGGGAGCTGTTTTTT.

As for this clone: Germline and junction disagree at one end, which may indicate a read error. The chain carries TRBV19 and TRBJ1-5, with D hard to call. Germline V lookup: CDR1 LNHDA, CDR2 SQIVND (reference sequence). The CDR3 totals 13 residues. The CDR3 bases are TGTGCCAGTAGTTTAGACGGGGATCAGCCCCAGCATTTT. Its translation is CASSLDGDQPQHF.

This clone was seen a handful of times. V usage is TRBV19 and J usage is TRBJ1-5, with TRBD1 matching over 8 bases. This CDR3 spans 16 amino acids. The germline CDR1 and CDR2 sequences are LNHDA and SQIVND (reference sequence). The ends lost 6 bases at V and 6 bases at J; junction bases unmatched: 13. The DNA for the CDR3 is TGTGCCAGTAGCTACGGACAGGGTAGGTTCGGTCAGCCCCAGCATTTT. Residues: CASSYGQGRFGQPQHF.

This chain uses TRBV5-1 with TRBJ2-1, with D perhaps matching TRBD2 (6 bases). Germline CDR1 and CDR2: SGHRS and YFSETQ. CDR3 size: 17 residues. The V gene lost 0 bases and the J gene lost 2 bases, with 15 bases spanning the gap. DNA for the CDR3: TGCGCCAGCAGCTTGGGCATCCTCGGGGAGGCCTACAATGAGCAGTTCTTC. Its protein is CASSLGILGEAYNEQFF.

J is TRBJ2-3 and V is TRBV5-4; TRBD2 aligns across 12 bases. CDR1 and CDR2 (germline): SGHNT, YYREEE (reference sequence). The CDR3 loop spans 16 amino acids. The J segment lost 2 bases and the V segment lost 4 bases, leaving 5 bases of the junction unmatched. CDR3 sequence reads: CASSLRLAGDTDTQYF. Written as DNA, the CDR3 is TGTGCCAGCAGCCTACGACTAGCGGGGGACACAGATACGCAGTATTTT.